Shown below are 24 T cell receptor beta chains from a single sample sequenced in a study of CD8 T cells in Susac syndrome. Random hexamers primed reverse transcription of 0.5 to 1 ug RNA. Each CDR3 protein gets one entry after TCRdb re-called the immunoSEQ multiplex PCR reads with MiXCR. The sample has 85,000 to 90,000 distinct CDR3 sequences; about 93% are singletons. Input material: CD8+ T cells from PBMCs. All receptors come from a human donor in good health.

The chain carries TRBV5-4 and TRBJ2-1; no clear D. The V gene lost 0 bases and the J gene lost 5 bases, with 12 bases spanning the gap. CDR3 length equals 15 residues. CDR1 and CDR2 (germline): SGHNT, YYREEE (reference sequence). CDR3 region: CASSLVAGKNNEQFF. CDR3 in DNA: TGTGCCAGCAGCTTGGTGGCAGGAAAGAACAATGAGCAGTTCTTC. The full variable domain, rest sourced from reference TRBV5-4 and TRBJ2-1, is ETGVTQSPTHLIKTRGQQVTLRCSSQSGHNTVSWYQQALGQGPQFIFQYYREEENGRGNFPPRFSGLQFPNYSSELNVNALELDDSALYLCASSLVAGKNNEQFFGPGTRLTVL.

The CDR3 bases are TGTGCCAGCAGCTCGACGGGACAGGGCTATGAGCAGTTCTTC. This translates into CASSSTGQGYEQFF. The chain links TRBV5-6 to TRBJ2-1; TRBD1 agrees at 9 bases. This CDR3 spans 14 amino acids. Germline V lookup: CDR1 SGHDT, CDR2 YYEEEE. Unmatched junction bases numbered 6, after V lost 3 bases and J lost 8 bases.

The J gene is TRBJ1-1, the V gene TRBV20-1; 7 nucleotides line up with TRBD1. The CDR3 runs to 15 residues. Unmatched junction bases numbered 7, after V lost 0 bases and J lost 3 bases. The germline V gene has CDR1 DFQATT and CDR2 SNEGSKA (reference sequence). CDR3: CSARDQRGLHTEAFF. The CDR3 coding sequence is TGCAGTGCTAGAGATCAAAGGGGGCTGCACACTGAAGCTTTCTTT.

V usage is TRBV13 and J usage is TRBJ2-7, with D unclear. This CDR3 is built from 14 residues. V shed 4 bases and J shed 5 bases, with 15 bases lying between them. The germline V gene has CDR1 PRHDT and CDR2 FYEKMQ (reference sequence). The CDR3 loop is CASSYALNPHEQYF. The CDR3 DNA reads TGTGCCAGCAGCTACGCCCTAAACCCCCACGAGCAGTACTTC.

This chain links TRBV20-1 with TRBJ2-1; TRBD2 might be the D (6 bases). The CDR3 extends over 14 amino acids. The germline V and J ends were trimmed by 5 bases and 3 bases, with 14 bases remaining between them. CDR1 and CDR2 from the germline V gene are DFQATT and SNEGSKA (reference sequence). The CDR3 loop reads CSAGGLASYNEQFF. The CDR3 region has the DNA TGCAGTGCTGGGGGACTTGCGAGCTACAATGAGCAGTTCTTC.

V is TRBV7-9 and J is TRBJ2-7; 7 bases map to TRBD2. With V trimmed by 3 bases and J by 13 bases, 9 bases remained unmatched. The length of the CDR3 is 12 residues. Germline CDR1 SEHNR, CDR2 FQNEAQ (reference sequence). The CDR3 reads CASSFSGGFDYF. The CDR3 bases are TGTGCCAGCAGCTTCTCGGGGGGTTTCGACTACTTC.

The chain uses TRBV5-1 and TRBJ1-6; D unresolved. Germline values: CDR1 SGHRS, CDR2 YFSETQ. With 1 base removed from V and 2 bases from J, the gap between germline ends came to 10 bases. The CDR3 covers 16 residues. In nucleotides, the CDR3 is TGCGCCAGCAGCTTGTCGGGCTTAGCCTATAATTCACCCCTCCACTTT. As protein: CASSLSGLAYNSPLHF.

The chain is built from TRBV12-3 or TRBV12-4 and TRBJ2-2; 7 positions match TRBD2. V gave up 9 bases and J gave up 7 bases; unmatched junction bases: 5. This CDR3 has 12 amino acids. The CDR3 protein is CASTSAYGELFF. CDR3 DNA: TGTGCCAGTACTAGCGCCTACGGGGAGCTGTTTTTT.

The chain couples TRBV12-3 or TRBV12-4 to TRBJ1-2; TRBD1 might be the D (6 bases). The CDR3 consists of 11 residues. The ends were cut back, 6 bases at V and 12 bases at J, with 14 bases in the middle. The CDR3 reads CASSPGAGNTF. The CDR3 DNA follows: TGTGCCAGCAGCCCAGGGGCAGGGAACACCTTC.

This clonotype was counted once. The J gene is TRBJ1-6, the V gene TRBV2; D call uncertain. The CDR3 extends over 16 amino acids. Trimming shortened V by 2 bases and J by 5 bases, and 13 bases separated the two germline ends. Germline CDR1 is SNHLY and CDR2 is FYNNEI. CDR3 sequence: CASSEPQWRDNSPLHF. As DNA, the CDR3 is TGTGCCAGCAGTGAACCCCAATGGAGGGATAATTCACCCCTCCACTTT.

This chain uses TRBV20-1 with TRBJ2-7; 7 nucleotides line up with TRBD1. J lost 2 bases, V lost 0 bases, and 7 bases had no gene match. The CDR3 covers 15 residues. Germline V lookup: CDR1 DFQATT, CDR2 SNEGSKA (reference sequence). Here the CDR3 reads CSAREVGQEPYEQYF. CDR3 DNA sequence: TGCAGTGCTAGAGAAGTTGGACAGGAACCCTACGAGCAGTACTTC.

This chain uses TRBV5-1 with TRBJ2-1; the D gene is possibly TRBD2 (5 bases). Germline CDR1 SGHRS, CDR2 YFSETQ. V shed 4 bases and J shed 6 bases, with 14 bases lying between them. The CDR3 runs to 14 residues. CDR3 region: CASSPASSGNEQFF. As DNA, the CDR3 is TGCGCCAGCAGCCCGGCTAGCTCTGGCAATGAGCAGTTCTTC.

The chain uses TRBV6-5 and TRBJ1-1; TRBD1 agrees at 9 bases. Germline V gene lookup returns CDR1 MNHEY and CDR2 SVGAGI. This CDR3 is 16 amino acids long. Unmatched junction bases numbered 4, after V lost 2 bases and J lost 0 bases. The CDR3 reads CASSYGQGIMNTEAFF. The CDR3 coding sequence is TGTGCCAGCAGTTACGGACAGGGGATCATGAACACTGAAGCTTTCTTT.

The chain couples TRBV5-4 to TRBJ2-5; D may be TRBD1 (5 bases). The CDR3 sequence is 15 residues long. V dropped 0 bases and J dropped 3 bases, with 12 bases sitting between them. Germline V gene sequence: CDR1 SGHNT, CDR2 YYREEE (reference sequence). The CDR3: CASSLATALEETQYF. The CDR3 DNA reads as TGTGCCAGCAGCTTGGCGACAGCCTTAGAAGAGACCCAGTACTTC.

This clonotype was detected a few times. V and J are TRBV24-1 and TRBJ2-1, with 13 bases identical to TRBD2. V was pared by 4 bases and J by 6 bases, with 5 bases of the junction left unmatched. The CDR3 covers 16 residues. Germline loops: CDR1 KGHDR, CDR2 SFDVKD. CDR3 bases: TGTGCCACCAGTGACCGGACTAGCGGGAGTAGCAATGAGCAGTTCTTC. Translated, it gives CATSDRTSGSSNEQFF.

This chain joins TRBV13 and TRBJ2-7; TRBD1 matches 7 bases. Germline loops: CDR1 PRHDT, CDR2 FYEKMQ (reference sequence). V gave up 2 bases and J gave up 1 base; unmatched junction bases: 2. This CDR3 has 14 amino acids. CDR3 in amino acids: CASSLRGLSYEQYF. The CDR3 nucleotides read TGTGCCAGCAGCTTAAGGGGGCTGTCCTACGAGCAGTACTTC.

The chain employs TRBV7-6 and TRBJ2-3, with 12 bases matching TRBD2. The CDR3 has 16 residues. J was trimmed by 1 base and V by 1 base; bases with no gene match: 0. Per the germline V gene, CDR1 is SGHVS and CDR2 is FNYEAQ. CDR3 in amino acids: CASSLGTSGGTDTQYF. Here the CDR3 DNA reads TGTGCCAGCAGCTTAGGGACTAGCGGGGGCACAGATACGCAGTATTTT.

This clonotype was seen once. The chain combines TRBV6-6 with TRBJ1-3; possibly TRBD1 for D (5 bases). CDR1 is MNHNY, CDR2 SVGAGI, per germline (reference sequence). There are 14 residues in the CDR3. The V end was cut by 7 bases, the J end by 4 bases, with 14 bases between. CDR3 amino acids: CASTRGPWGNTIYF. The CDR3 coding sequence is TGTGCCAGCACCCGGGGACCTTGGGGAAACACCATATATTTT.

J is TRBJ2-6 and V is TRBV9, with D tentatively TRBD2 (6 bases). Trimming removed 4 bases from V and 0 bases from J, with 14 bases in between. The germline V gene has CDR1 SGDLS and CDR2 YYNGEE. The CDR3 is made up of 17 amino acids. The DNA of the CDR3 is TGTGCCAGCAGCCCCCGGGACTGGGGCTCTGGGGCCAACGTCCTGACTTTC. This encodes CASSPRDWGSGANVLTF.

The rearrangement links TRBV12-3 or TRBV12-4 to TRBJ2-5, with D unresolved. The V and J ends lost 5 bases and 5 bases respectively, with 9 bases between them. The CDR3 is 12 residues long. The CDR3 DNA reads TGTGCCAGCAGTCTGCATCGGGAGACCCAGTACTTC. As protein: CASSLHRETQYF.

The genes are TRBV19 and TRBJ2-7, with D perhaps TRBD2 (5 bases). This CDR3 region has 15 residues. Between the trimmed V and J ends, which lost 5 bases and 2 bases, there was a span of 16 bases. Germline loops: CDR1 LNHDA, CDR2 SQIVND (reference sequence). CDR3 bases: TGTGCCAGTAGTGCATCAGGACTTTCCCCCTACGAGCAGTACTTC. It translates to CASSASGLSPYEQYF.

The J gene is TRBJ2-7, the V gene TRBV28; no definite D call. The V and J ends lost 3 bases and 4 bases respectively, with 7 bases between them. CDR3 length: 12 residues. Germline CDR1 reads MDHEN; CDR2 reads SYDVKM. The CDR3 DNA sequence: TGTGCCAGCAGTTTTCGCATATACGAGCAGTACTTC. Its protein product is CASSFRIYEQYF.

The V and J genes are TRBV5-6 and TRBJ1-5, with 8 nucleotides matching TRBD1. The CDR3 spans 18 residues. CDR1 SGHDT and CDR2 YYEEEE come from the germline V gene. The V gene end was trimmed by 1 base and the J gene end by 6 bases; junction bases not matched to a gene: 15. CDR3 bases: TGTGCCAGCAGCTTGATGGGACAGGATAGAGGCATCGGTCAGCCCCAGCATTTT. It yields the protein CASSLMGQDRGIGQPQHF. Looking up the rest from reference TRBV5-6 and TRBJ1-5 gives the full variable domain: DAGVTQSPTHLIKTRGQQVTLRCSPKSGHDTVSWYQQALGQGPQFIFQYYEEEERQRGNFPDRFSGHQFPNYSSELNVNALLLGDSALYLCASSLMGQDRGIGQPQHFGDGTRLSIL.

This sequence joins TRBV4-1 and TRBJ1-1, with TRBD1 identical over 7 bases. With V trimmed by 3 bases and J by 6 bases, 4 bases remained unmatched. Germline V gene sequence: CDR1 MGHRA, CDR2 YSYEKL. CDR3 length: 13 residues. The CDR3 DNA reads as TGCGCCAGCAGCCACCCAGGGGGGGCTGAAGCTTTCTTT. Its protein is CASSHPGGAEAFF.